This T cell receptor beta chain was recovered during a study of beta chain features in type 1 diabetes. Points from the study as a whole: In all four CD4+ subsets, TCRB CDR3 length was significantly, moderately reduced in type 1 diabetes. Among patients, naive, central memory and Treg TCRB repertoires appeared more similar than among healthy donors.

Expressed TCRB transcripts were sequenced because the entire RNA isolate underwent reverse transcription. The method was immunoSEQ multiplex PCR; TCRdb's version includes in-frame clones alone and lacks a portion of them. Here the sample spans fewer than 350,000 clones, around 16% being singletons. This clone occurred a few times. Its antigen is not identified. Post-sort purity exceeded 98% for all sorted populations. Trimming took off 2 bases at V and 5 bases at J, with 21 bases between the two ends. This CDR3 spans 17 amino acids. The germline gives CDR1 SEHNR, CDR2 FQNEAQ (reference sequence). V usage is TRBV7-9 and J usage is TRBJ2-5; D not resolved. Sequenced input: naive CD4+ T cells from blood. The source of this sequence is a young man with type 1 diabetes. The DNA for the CDR3 is TGTGCCAGCAGCTTATATGGAGCCACTCTTCTCCTCGAGACCCAGTACTTC. Amino acid sequence: CASSLYGATLLLETQYF.